The 4 T cell receptor beta chains below were found in one sample sequenced in a study of vaccination and CD4 T cells after COVID-19. A single record per CDR3 protein comes from TCRdb applying MiXCR to the PCR reads. The profile shows 20,000 to 25,000 distinct CDR3 sequences, around three fifths of them singletons. Sequenced here: CD4+ T cells from blood, sampled before SARS-CoV-2 vaccination. The receptors originated from a human donor who had recovered from COVID-19.

This clonotype was detected once. The chain has TRBV12-3 or TRBV12-4 and TRBJ1-6; TRBD1 matches 9 bases. Trimming at V came to 3 bases and at J to 4 bases, leaving 10 bases not matched to a gene. This CDR3 region has 18 residues. As DNA, the CDR3 is TGTGCCAGCAGTTTGCTGGACAGGGGAGCCCTGTATAATTCACCCCTCCACTTT. Translating gives CASSLLDRGALYNSPLHF.

The chain links TRBV6-1 to TRBJ2-7, with 9 bases that match TRBD2. J gave up 2 bases and V 2 bases, and 4 bases lay outside the gene matches. In germline, CDR1 is MNHNS, CDR2 SASEGT. The CDR3 length is 15 residues. The CDR3 is CASSEQPSGAYEQYF. The CDR3 DNA sequence: TGTGCCAGCAGTGAACAGCCTAGCGGGGCCTACGAGCAGTACTTC.

There are a few counts of this clonotype. The chain carries TRBV7-9 and TRBJ1-2, with 9 bases fitting TRBD1. The J segment lost 2 bases and the V segment lost 4 bases, leaving 8 bases of the junction unmatched. CDR1 is SEHNR, CDR2 FQNEAQ, per germline (reference sequence). CDR3 length: 16 residues. CDR3 loop: CASSSNPGTGNYGYTF. CDR3 nucleotides: TGTGCCAGCAGCTCCAACCCCGGGACAGGGAACTATGGCTACACCTTC.

This clonotype was detected only a few times. This chain uses TRBV20-1 with TRBJ2-7, with 10 bases matching TRBD2. CDR3 length: 14 amino acids. V trimming: 3 bases; J trimming: 4 bases; junction bases outside the gene matches: 6. Germline CDR1 and CDR2: DFQATT and SNEGSKA (reference sequence). CDR3 residues: CSARPSGSWYEQYF. CDR3 bases: TGCAGTGCTAGGCCTAGCGGGAGTTGGTACGAGCAGTACTTC.